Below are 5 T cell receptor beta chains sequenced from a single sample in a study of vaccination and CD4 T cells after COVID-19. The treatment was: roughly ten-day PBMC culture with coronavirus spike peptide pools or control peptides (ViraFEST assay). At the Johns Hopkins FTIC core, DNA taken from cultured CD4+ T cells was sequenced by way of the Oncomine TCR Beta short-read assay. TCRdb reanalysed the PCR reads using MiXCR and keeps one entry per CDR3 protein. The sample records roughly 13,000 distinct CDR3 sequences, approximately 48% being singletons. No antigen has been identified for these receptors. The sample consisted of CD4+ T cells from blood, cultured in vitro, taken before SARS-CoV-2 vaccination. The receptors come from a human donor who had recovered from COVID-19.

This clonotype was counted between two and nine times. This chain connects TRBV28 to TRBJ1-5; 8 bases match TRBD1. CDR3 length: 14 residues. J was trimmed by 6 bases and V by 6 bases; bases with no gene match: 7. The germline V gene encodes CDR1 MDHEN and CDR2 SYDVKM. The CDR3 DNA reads TGTGCCAGCAGGAGACAGGGGCCGGGTCAGCCCCAGCATTTT. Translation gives CASRRQGPGQPQHF.

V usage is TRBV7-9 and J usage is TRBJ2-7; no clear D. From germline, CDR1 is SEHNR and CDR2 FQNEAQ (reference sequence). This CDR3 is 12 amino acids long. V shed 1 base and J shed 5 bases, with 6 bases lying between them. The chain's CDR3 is CASSLVSNEQYF. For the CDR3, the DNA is TGTGCCAGCAGCTTAGTCTCGAACGAGCAGTACTTC.

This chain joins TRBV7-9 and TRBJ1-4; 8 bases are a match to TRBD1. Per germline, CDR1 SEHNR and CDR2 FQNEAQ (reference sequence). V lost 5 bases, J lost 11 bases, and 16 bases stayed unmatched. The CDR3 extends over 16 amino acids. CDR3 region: CASSRSTTGGTGKLFF. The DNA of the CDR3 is TGTGCCAGCAGCCGATCGACAACAGGGGGAACGGGGAAACTGTTTTTT.

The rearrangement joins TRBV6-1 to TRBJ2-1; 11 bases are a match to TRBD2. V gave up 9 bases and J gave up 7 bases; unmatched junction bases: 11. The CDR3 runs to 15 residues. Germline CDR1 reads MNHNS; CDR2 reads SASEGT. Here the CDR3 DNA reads TGTGCCAGTAACCTAGCGGGAGGAGGGGAGAATGAGCAGTTCTTC. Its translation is CASNLAGGGENEQFF.

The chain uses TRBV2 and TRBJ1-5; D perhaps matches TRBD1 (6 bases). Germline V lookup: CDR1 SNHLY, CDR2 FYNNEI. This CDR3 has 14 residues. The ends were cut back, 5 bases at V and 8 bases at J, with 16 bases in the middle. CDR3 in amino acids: CASSQLRGSEPQHF. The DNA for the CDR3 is TGTGCCAGCAGTCAACTCAGGGGATCAGAGCCCCAGCATTTT.